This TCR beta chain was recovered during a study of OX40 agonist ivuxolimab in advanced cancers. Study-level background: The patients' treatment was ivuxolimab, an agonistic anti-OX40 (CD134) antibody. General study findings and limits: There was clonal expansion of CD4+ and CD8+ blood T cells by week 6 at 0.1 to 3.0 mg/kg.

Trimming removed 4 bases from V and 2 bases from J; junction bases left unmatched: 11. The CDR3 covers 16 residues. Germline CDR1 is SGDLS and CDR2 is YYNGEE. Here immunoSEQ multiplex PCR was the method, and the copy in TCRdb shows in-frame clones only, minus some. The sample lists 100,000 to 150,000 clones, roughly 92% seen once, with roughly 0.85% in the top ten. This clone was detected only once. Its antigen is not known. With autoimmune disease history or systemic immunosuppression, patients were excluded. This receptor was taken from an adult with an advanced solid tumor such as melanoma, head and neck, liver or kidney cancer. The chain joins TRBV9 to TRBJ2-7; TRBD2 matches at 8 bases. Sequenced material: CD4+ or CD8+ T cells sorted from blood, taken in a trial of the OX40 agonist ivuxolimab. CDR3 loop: CASSLARSGTTYEQYF. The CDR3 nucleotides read TGTGCCAGCAGCCTTGCCCGTAGCGGGACAACCTACGAGCAGTACTTC.